This paragraph reports one TCR beta chain. V was trimmed by 0 bases and J by 5 bases, leaving 12 bases between them. Germline assignment: CDR1 SGHRS and CDR2 YFSETQ. This CDR3 has 15 amino acids. The data derive from a study of sequential checkpoint blockade in melanoma. Study-level background: Randomization was 1:1 between first-line nivolumab→ipilimumab and ipilimumab→nivolumab. Maintenance nivolumab came after either treatment sequence.

Profiled with immunoSEQ multiplex PCR; TCRdb holds only in-frame clones, not every one. The repertoire holds 35,000 to 45,000 clones, with 80% to 90% as singletons. Regarding treatment: randomized to nivolumab then ipilimumab (arm A) or the reverse (arm B). None of the patients previously received DNA-damaging chemotherapy. Live CD3+CD8+ CD19− CD56− cells were sorted from PBMCs. The chain employs TRBV5-1 and TRBJ1-5; D gene uncertain. The receptor comes from a human donor with melanoma. The sequencing here drew on CD8+ T cells sorted from blood (inferred from file names), taken from a patient given nivolumab and ipilimumab in sequence. Written as DNA, the CDR3 is TGCGCCAGCAGCTTGGGAGGGCAGGAGTATCAGCCCCAGCATTTT. Translation: CASSLGGQEYQPQHF.